This passage covers 18 T cell receptor beta chains from one sample sequenced in a study of cytomegalovirus exposure and HLA in healthy donors. Sequenced by immunoSEQ multiplex PCR; TCRdb stores in-frame clones only, minus some. The sample lists 50,000 or so clones, 94% occurring once. Sequences were obtained from PBMCs. Receptors were obtained from a woman younger than 30 in good health and CMV-seropositive.

V is TRBV27 and J is TRBJ2-7; TRBD1 aligns across 8 bases. V was pared by 8 bases and J by 1 base, with 13 bases of the junction left unmatched. There are 16 residues in the CDR3. Germline V gives CDR1 MNHEY, CDR2 SMNVEV (reference sequence). This CDR3 is CASVGGRGRRSYEQYF. The DNA for the CDR3 is TGTGCCAGCGTCGGGGGCAGGGGGCGGCGGTCCTACGAGCAGTACTTC.

The V gene is TRBV7-3, the J gene TRBJ2-1, with D possibly being TRBD2 (6 bases). The V end lost 5 bases, the J end lost 8 bases, and 22 bases lay between the germline ends. CDR3 length: 16 amino acids. CDR1 and CDR2 from the germline V gene are SGHTA and FQGTGA. Here the CDR3 reads CASSLRGSVSTHEQFF. For the CDR3, the DNA is TGTGCCAGCAGCCTGCGGGGTAGCGTGAGTACACATGAGCAGTTCTTC.

The V gene is TRBV2, the J gene TRBJ1-6; 7 bases are a match to TRBD1. V trimming: 7 bases; J trimming: 11 bases; junction bases outside the gene matches: 14. This CDR3 comprises 15 residues. Germline V lookup: CDR1 SNHLY, CDR2 FYNNEI. For the CDR3, the DNA is TGTGCCAGCAAAACCGGGACAGTGGGTTATGCACCCCTCCACTTT. Translation gives CASKTGTVGYAPLHF.

The chain joins TRBV10-3 to TRBJ1-2; 8 positions agree with TRBD1. Germline V gives CDR1 ENHRY, CDR2 SYGVKD. J was trimmed by 4 bases and V by 6 bases; bases with no gene match: 10. The length of the CDR3 is 15 residues. CDR3 sequence: CAISSVDREPYGYTF. The CDR3 coding sequence is TGTGCCATCAGCTCTGTGGACAGGGAACCCTATGGCTACACCTTC.

The CDR3 loop is CASSQVTGFEQYF. In DNA, the CDR3 is TGCGCCAGCAGCCAAGTCACGGGATTCGAGCAGTACTTC. The J gene is TRBJ2-7, the V gene TRBV4-1, with TRBD2 as a possible D gene (5 bases). The CDR3 covers 13 residues. Per germline, CDR1 MGHRA and CDR2 YSYEKL. Trimming cost V 1 base and J 6 bases, with 10 bases left between them.

This clone was counted a single time. V and J are TRBV27 and TRBJ1-2, with a tentative D call TRBD1 (5 bases). Germline CDR1 MNHEY, CDR2 SMNVEV (reference sequence). The ends were cut back, 2 bases at V and 0 bases at J, with 10 bases in the middle. The CDR3 runs to 15 residues. The CDR3 region is CASSLRGSPNYGYTF. For the CDR3, the DNA is TGTGCCAGCAGTTTACGGGGGAGCCCTAACTATGGCTACACCTTC.

The chain combines TRBV2 with TRBJ1-1; a possible D gene is TRBD1 (6 bases). The CDR3 is made up of 16 amino acids. V shed 4 bases and J shed 5 bases, with 20 bases lying between them. Germline V CDR1 and CDR2: SNHLY, FYNNEI. The CDR3 spells CASSVFSGGAMTEAFF. CDR3 bases: TGTGCCAGCAGTGTGTTTTCGGGGGGCGCGATGACTGAAGCTTTCTTT.

Only a few counts were recorded for this clone. Relative to the germline gene, one junction end is altered; a read error may explain this. This rearrangement joins TRBV6-1 to TRBJ1-3, with TRBD1 matching 7 bases. Germline CDR1 MNHNS, CDR2 SASEGT. This CDR3 contains 16 residues. The CDR3 DNA reads TGTGCCAGCACTGAAACAGGACAGGACTCTGGAAACACCATATATTTT. This encodes CASTETGQDSGNTIYF.

The chain links TRBV6-4 to TRBJ1-1; no definite D call. Between the trimmed V and J ends, which lost 0 bases and 4 bases, there was a span of 9 bases. Germline loops: CDR1 MRHNA, CDR2 SNTAGT. The CDR3 loop spans 14 amino acids. CDR3 amino acids: CASSDSVESTEAFF. In nucleotides, the CDR3 is TGTGCCAGCAGTGACTCCGTGGAGAGCACTGAAGCTTTCTTT.

The chain carries TRBV6-6 and TRBJ1-2; no definite D call. CDR3 length: 10 amino acids. Germline V lookup: CDR1 MNHNY, CDR2 SVGAGI (reference sequence). Trimming removed 6 bases at V and 6 bases at J, with 5 bases between. CDR3 loop: CASSRDGYTF. DNA of the CDR3: TGTGCCAGCAGCCGGGATGGCTACACCTTC.

This clone was seen once. The J gene is TRBJ2-2, the V gene TRBV2; D is possibly TRBD1 (5 bases). The germline V gene has CDR1 SNHLY and CDR2 FYNNEI. The V end was cut by 0 bases, the J end by 7 bases, with 12 bases between. CDR3 length: 15 residues. The CDR3 here is CASSEAGQGIGELFF. For the CDR3, the DNA is TGTGCCAGCAGTGAAGCGGGGCAGGGTATCGGGGAGCTGTTTTTT.

This chain joins TRBV6-5 and TRBJ2-2; D perhaps matches TRBD1 (7 bases). This CDR3 has 14 amino acids. Trimming shortened V by 6 bases and J by 1 base, and 9 bases separated the two germline ends. Germline V lookup: CDR1 MNHEY, CDR2 SVGAGI. CDR3 in DNA: TGTGCCAGCAGGCGGGACAGGAACACCGGGGAGCTGTTTTTT. Translated, it gives CASRRDRNTGELFF.

The gene calls are TRBV6-6 and TRBJ2-2, with 11 bases aligning to TRBD2. The germline gives CDR1 MNHNY, CDR2 SVGAGI (reference sequence). After removal of 4 bases from V and 6 bases from J, the junction contained 4 bases not matched to a gene. This CDR3 is built from 15 residues. CDR3 in DNA: TGTGCCAGCAGTTTGACGGGACTAGCGGCCGGGGAGCTGTTTTTT. It translates to CASSLTGLAAGELFF.

CDR3 protein: CASSIDRGFYGYTF. The CDR3, as DNA: TGTGCCAGTAGTATAGATCGAGGGTTTTATGGCTACACCTTC. V and J are TRBV19 and TRBJ1-2; no clear D. The germline V gene has CDR1 LNHDA and CDR2 SQIVND (reference sequence). The length of the CDR3 is 14 residues. The ends were cut back, 0 bases at V and 5 bases at J, with 10 bases in the middle.

The genes are TRBV4-3 and TRBJ2-2; 9 bases are a match to TRBD2. CDR1 is LGHNA and CDR2 is YSLEER in the germline V gene. The V and J ends lost 1 base and 6 bases, in that order; junction bases with no gene match: 12. This CDR3 has 18 residues. Written as DNA, the CDR3 is TGCGCCAGCAGCCAAGCGGTAATAGCGGGAGAAAGGTCCGGGGAGCTGTTTTTT. It yields the protein CASSQAVIAGERSGELFF.

V gene TRBV29-1 combines with J gene TRBJ2-1; 12 bases are shared with TRBD2. The junction had 3 bases not matched to a gene; V was cut back by 7 bases and J by 2 bases. In germline, CDR1 is SQVTM, CDR2 ANQGSEA. The CDR3 totals 14 residues. CDR3: CSARLAGAYNEQFF. The CDR3 DNA follows: TGCAGCGCTAGACTAGCGGGGGCCTACAATGAGCAGTTCTTC.

V gene TRBV19 combines with J gene TRBJ1-1, with a weak D call TRBD1 (6 bases). Germline lookup yields CDR1 LNHDA and CDR2 SQIVND (reference sequence). The CDR3 is made up of 14 amino acids. Trimming took 8 bases from V and 1 from J, leaving 14 bases between them. The CDR3 sequence is CASATGPGNTEAFF. The CDR3 nucleotides are TGTGCCAGTGCCACAGGGCCGGGGAACACTGAAGCTTTCTTT. Based on the CDR3 plus reference TRBV19 and TRBJ1-1, the full variable domain is DGGITQSPKYLFRKEGQNVTLSCEQNLNHDAMYWYRQDPGQGLRLIYYSQIVNDFQKGDIAEGYSVSREKKESFPLTVTSAQKNPTAFYLCASATGPGNTEAFFGQGTRLTVV.

The rearrangement links TRBV5-1 to TRBJ2-3, with TRBD1 identical over 8 bases. Germline loops: CDR1 SGHRS, CDR2 YFSETQ. The length of the CDR3 is 14 residues. V shed 4 bases, J shed 3 bases, and the junction held 4 bases outside the gene matches. The CDR3 reads CASSTDRATDTQYF. Here the CDR3 DNA reads TGCGCCAGCAGCACGGACAGGGCTACAGATACGCAGTATTTT.